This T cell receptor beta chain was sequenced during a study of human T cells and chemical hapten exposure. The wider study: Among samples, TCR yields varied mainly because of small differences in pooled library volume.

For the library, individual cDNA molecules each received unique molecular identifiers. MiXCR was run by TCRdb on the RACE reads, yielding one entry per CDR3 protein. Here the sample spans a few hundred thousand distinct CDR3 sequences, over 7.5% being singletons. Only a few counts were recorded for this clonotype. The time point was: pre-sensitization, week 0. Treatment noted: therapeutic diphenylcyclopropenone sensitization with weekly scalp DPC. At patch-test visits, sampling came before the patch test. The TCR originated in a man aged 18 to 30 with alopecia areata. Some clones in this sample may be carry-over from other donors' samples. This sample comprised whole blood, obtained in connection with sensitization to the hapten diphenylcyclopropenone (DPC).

This CDR3 reads CASSQGQGAIGGNQPQHF. CDR3 DNA: TGCGCCAGCAGCCAAGGACAGGGGGCGATCGGGGGCAATCAGCCCCAGCATTTT. The rearrangement links TRBV4-3 to TRBJ1-5; 10 bases agree with TRBD1. The germline V gene encodes CDR1 LGHNA and CDR2 YSLEER. V gave up 1 base and J gave up 2 bases; unmatched junction bases: 8. This CDR3 has 18 amino acids.